This is a list of T cell receptor beta chains from one sample in a study of metastatic and nonmetastatic thyroid tumors. TCRdb reprocessed the PCR reads via MiXCR. This sample yields about 7,000 clones, of which 15% to 20% are seen a single time; over 8.5% belongs to the top ten. Sequencing was performed on adjacent normal tissue. These receptor sequences come from a female donor with papillary thyroid cancer or a benign thyroid nodule (not recorded which). Some clones in this sample may be carry-over from other donors' samples. CDR3s include the opening cysteine and the closing phenylalanine or tryptophan. Each record gives: V gene, clone size, D gene, J gene, CDR3 protein, CDR3 DNA. The D gene is left open where the match is weak. The listing skips clone size in some rows; elsewhere it reads once, few, many or a size class.

v_call: TRBV5-1
clone_size: many
d_call: TRBD2
j_call: TRBJ2-5
cdr3_aa: CASSLDAGGGARETQYF
cdr3_nt: TGCGCCAGCAGCTTGGATGCTGGCGGGGGGGCGAGAGAGACCCAGTACTTC

v_call: TRBV12-3/TRBV12-4
clone_size: -
d_call: -
j_call: TRBJ2-3
cdr3_aa: CASRAGGPVDTQYF
cdr3_nt: TGTGCCAGCAGGGCAGGAGGGCCGGTAGATACGCAGTATTTT

v_call: TRBV28
clone_size: few
d_call: -
j_call: TRBJ1-1
cdr3_aa: CASSGQWLTEAFF
cdr3_nt: TGTGCCAGCAGCGGACAGTGGCTCACTGAAGCTTTCTTT

v_call: TRBV9
clone_size: many
d_call: TRBD2
j_call: TRBJ2-3
cdr3_aa: CASSERGAADTQYF
cdr3_nt: TGTGCCAGCAGCGAGCGGGGGGCCGCAGATACGCAGTATTTT

v_call: TRBV6-1
clone_size: -
d_call: -
j_call: TRBJ1-1
cdr3_aa: CASSDVPGRREAFF
cdr3_nt: TGTGCCAGCAGTGATGTACCGGGCCGTCGAGAAGCTTTCTTT

v_call: TRBV4-1
clone_size: few
d_call: TRBD1
j_call: TRBJ2-7
cdr3_aa: CASSQDLYRGIYEQYF
cdr3_nt: TGCGCCAGCAGCCAAGATCTATACAGGGGGATCTACGAGCAGTACTTC

v_call: TRBV5-4
clone_size: many
d_call: -
j_call: TRBJ2-3
cdr3_aa: CASSSLFPSTDTQYF
cdr3_nt: TGCGCCAGCAGCTCGCTTTTTCCTAGCACAGATACGCAGTATTTT

v_call: TRBV30
clone_size: -
d_call: -
j_call: TRBJ1-4
cdr3_aa: CAWSVLWEGSTNEKLFF
cdr3_nt: TGTGCCTGGAGTGTACTTTGGGAGGGATCGACTAATGAAAAACTGTTTTTT

v_call: TRBV4-1
clone_size: medium-sized
d_call: -
j_call: TRBJ1-2
cdr3_aa: CASSQVDEGAYGYTF
cdr3_nt: TGCGCCAGCAGCCAAGTCGATGAGGGCGCATATGGCTACACCTTC

v_call: TRBV6-5
clone_size: medium-sized
d_call: TRBD2
j_call: TRBJ2-7
cdr3_aa: CASSYSITSGRLPSYEQYF
cdr3_nt: TGTGCCAGCAGTTACTCGATAACTAGCGGGAGACTCCCATCCTACGAGCAGTACTTC

v_call: TRBV28
clone_size: medium-sized
d_call: -
j_call: TRBJ2-1
cdr3_aa: CASSLSWTLYNEQFF
cdr3_nt: TGTGCCAGCAGTTTATCCTGGACTCTGTACAATGAGCAGTTCTTC

v_call: TRBV6-1
clone_size: medium-sized
d_call: -
j_call: TRBJ1-2
cdr3_aa: CASSPGGNYGYTF
cdr3_nt: TGTGCCAGCAGCCCCGGGGGGAACTATGGCTACACCTTC

v_call: TRBV6-2/TRBV6-3
clone_size: few
d_call: TRBD2
j_call: TRBJ2-5
cdr3_aa: CASSYSSSGSETQYF
cdr3_nt: TGTGCCAGCAGTTACTCTTCTAGCGGGAGTGAGACCCAGTACTTC

v_call: TRBV24-1
clone_size: few
d_call: -
j_call: TRBJ2-3
cdr3_aa: CATSVDTSTDTQYF
cdr3_nt: TGTGCCACCAGTGTCGATACTAGCACAGATACGCAGTATTTT

v_call: TRBV7-3
clone_size: many
d_call: -
j_call: TRBJ2-2
cdr3_aa: CASSPGPLTGELFF
cdr3_nt: TGTGCCAGCAGCCCGGGACCTTTAACCGGGGAGCTGTTTTTT

v_call: TRBV5-1
clone_size: many
d_call: -
j_call: TRBJ2-5
cdr3_aa: CASSLAEGVRGTQYF
cdr3_nt: TGCGCCAGCAGCTTGGCAGAGGGGGTTCGGGGGACCCAGTACTTC

v_call: TRBV30
clone_size: many
d_call: TRBD2
j_call: TRBJ2-5
cdr3_aa: CAWSLTSGGQETQYF
cdr3_nt: TGTGCCTGGAGTCTAACTAGCGGGGGTCAAGAGACCCAGTACTTC

v_call: TRBV6-5
clone_size: medium-sized
d_call: -
j_call: TRBJ1-2
cdr3_aa: CASSYRFGGYTF
cdr3_nt: TGTGCCAGCAGTTACCGCTTTGGCGGCTACACCTTC

v_call: TRBV11-2
clone_size: -
d_call: TRBD1
j_call: TRBJ2-7
cdr3_aa: CASSHRDRGFYEQYF
cdr3_nt: TGTGCCAGCAGCCACCGGGACAGGGGGTTCTACGAGCAGTACTTC

v_call: TRBV5-1
clone_size: medium-sized
d_call: -
j_call: TRBJ1-1
cdr3_aa: CASSLVQTNTEAFF
cdr3_nt: TGCGCCAGCAGCTTGGTCCAAACGAACACTGAAGCTTTCTTT

v_call: TRBV4-2
clone_size: medium-sized
d_call: TRBD2
j_call: TRBJ2-1
cdr3_aa: CASSGGGVSSYNEQFF
cdr3_nt: TGTGCCAGCAGCGGGGGAGGGGTGAGCTCCTACAATGAGCAGTTCTTC

v_call: TRBV7-2
clone_size: -
d_call: -
j_call: TRBJ2-7
cdr3_aa: CASSLAGTANYEQYF
cdr3_nt: TGTGCCAGCAGCTTAGCAGGGACGGCCAACTACGAGCAGTACTTC

v_call: TRBV5-6
clone_size: many
d_call: TRBD1
j_call: TRBJ2-7
cdr3_aa: CASSPILTGSLYEQYF
cdr3_nt: TGTGCCAGCAGCCCAATCCTGACAGGGAGTCTTTACGAGCAGTACTTC

v_call: TRBV30
clone_size: medium-sized
d_call: -
j_call: TRBJ1-4
cdr3_aa: CAWGVQEVNEKLFF
cdr3_nt: TGTGCCTGGGGCGTACAGGAGGTAAATGAAAAACTGTTTTTT

v_call: TRBV27
clone_size: -
d_call: -
j_call: TRBJ1-1
cdr3_aa: CASSPEGNTEAFF
cdr3_nt: TGTGCCAGCAGTCCTGAGGGGAACACTGAAGCTTTCTTT

v_call: TRBV7-3
clone_size: many
d_call: -
j_call: TRBJ2-7
cdr3_aa: CASSLGGGPFYEQYF
cdr3_nt: TGTGCCAGCAGCTTAGGGGGGGGGCCTTTCTACGAGCAGTACTTC

v_call: TRBV4-1
clone_size: medium-sized
d_call: -
j_call: TRBJ1-5
cdr3_aa: CASSQDERNQPQHF
cdr3_nt: TGCGCCAGCAGCCAAGATGAGCGCAATCAGCCCCAGCATTTT

v_call: TRBV12-3/TRBV12-4
clone_size: -
d_call: -
j_call: TRBJ2-7
cdr3_aa: CASSRTGYEQYF
cdr3_nt: TGTGCCAGCAGTCGGACTGGCTACGAGCAGTACTTC

v_call: TRBV25-1
clone_size: many
d_call: -
j_call: TRBJ1-2
cdr3_aa: CASSYRGDGYTF
cdr3_nt: TGTGCCAGCAGTTACCGGGGGGATGGCTACACCTTC

v_call: TRBV5-1
clone_size: medium-sized
d_call: TRBD1
j_call: TRBJ2-1
cdr3_aa: CASSTGQGIDEQFF
cdr3_nt: TGCGCCAGCAGCACCGGACAGGGGATCGATGAGCAGTTCTTC

v_call: TRBV12-3/TRBV12-4
clone_size: medium-sized
d_call: -
j_call: TRBJ2-2
cdr3_aa: CASTRDANTGELFF
cdr3_nt: TGTGCCAGCACCAGAGACGCCAACACCGGGGAGCTGTTTTTT

v_call: TRBV6-5
clone_size: few
d_call: -
j_call: TRBJ1-3
cdr3_aa: CASSYSGTTGNTIYF
cdr3_nt: TGTGCCAGCAGTTACTCCGGGACAACTGGAAACACCATATATTTT

v_call: TRBV2
clone_size: medium-sized
d_call: -
j_call: TRBJ2-6
cdr3_aa: CASVYGANVLTF
cdr3_nt: TGTGCCAGCGTCTACGGGGCCAACGTCCTGACTTTC

v_call: TRBV6-5
clone_size: few
d_call: -
j_call: TRBJ2-7
cdr3_aa: CASSYSGSYEQYF
cdr3_nt: TGTGCCAGCAGTTACTCGGGGTCTTACGAGCAGTACTTC

v_call: TRBV27
clone_size: few
d_call: TRBD2
j_call: TRBJ2-3
cdr3_aa: CASSLAGGITDTQYF
cdr3_nt: TGTGCCAGCTCGCTAGCGGGAGGGATCACAGATACGCAGTATTTT

v_call: TRBV5-1
clone_size: medium-sized
d_call: TRBD1
j_call: TRBJ1-6
cdr3_aa: CASKTTGRNSPLHF
cdr3_nt: TGCGCCAGCAAGACGACAGGGCGAAATTCACCCCTCCACTTT

v_call: TRBV11-2
clone_size: few
d_call: TRBD1
j_call: TRBJ1-1
cdr3_aa: CASSPGTGSTEAFF
cdr3_nt: TGTGCCAGCAGCCCCGGGACAGGGAGCACTGAAGCTTTCTTT

v_call: TRBV6-1
clone_size: few
d_call: TRBD2
j_call: TRBJ2-7
cdr3_aa: CASSERAGGTAHYEQYF
cdr3_nt: TGTGCCAGCAGTGAAAGAGCGGGGGGGACAGCGCACTACGAGCAGTACTTC

v_call: TRBV5-1
clone_size: medium-sized
d_call: TRBD1
j_call: TRBJ1-1
cdr3_aa: CASSQFMGTGGKGVEAFF
cdr3_nt: TGCGCCAGCAGCCAATTTATGGGGACAGGGGGCAAGGGGGTTGAAGCTTTCTTT

v_call: TRBV9
clone_size: many
d_call: -
j_call: TRBJ1-5
cdr3_aa: CASSVAGWVQPQHF
cdr3_nt: TGTGCCAGCAGCGTAGCGGGATGGGTTCAGCCCCAGCATTTT

v_call: TRBV19
clone_size: -
d_call: TRBD1
j_call: TRBJ1-2
cdr3_aa: CASSGQGDYGYTF
cdr3_nt: TGTGCCAGTAGCGGACAGGGGGACTATGGCTACACCTTC

v_call: TRBV2
clone_size: medium-sized
d_call: -
j_call: TRBJ2-3
cdr3_aa: CASRGRLPGRTDTQYF
cdr3_nt: TGTGCCAGCAGGGGAAGACTACCAGGGCGCACAGATACGCAGTATTTT

v_call: TRBV20-1
clone_size: large
d_call: TRBD1
j_call: TRBJ2-5
cdr3_aa: CSARVSMKGARTQETQYF
cdr3_nt: TGCAGTGCTAGAGTGAGTATGAAGGGGGCCAGGACCCAAGAGACCCAGTACTTC

v_call: TRBV28
clone_size: -
d_call: -
j_call: TRBJ1-1
cdr3_aa: CASTPGRMNTEAFF
cdr3_nt: TGTGCCAGCACCCCCGGACGGATGAACACTGAAGCTTTCTTT

v_call: TRBV6-1
clone_size: few
d_call: -
j_call: TRBJ1-5
cdr3_aa: CASHSGGQPQHF
cdr3_nt: TGTGCCAGCCACAGCGGGGGGCAGCCCCAGCATTTT

v_call: TRBV30
clone_size: medium-sized
d_call: TRBD1
j_call: TRBJ2-7
cdr3_aa: CAWSVNGTAYEQYF
cdr3_nt: TGTGCCTGGAGTGTTAACGGGACAGCCTACGAGCAGTACTTC

v_call: TRBV29-1
clone_size: few
d_call: -
j_call: TRBJ2-3
cdr3_aa: CSVEEGQGTYTQYF
cdr3_nt: TGCAGCGTTGAAGAGGGGCAGGGTACATATACGCAGTATTTT

v_call: TRBV7-8
clone_size: few
d_call: TRBD1
j_call: TRBJ1-6
cdr3_aa: CASSFETGNNSPLHF
cdr3_nt: TGTGCCAGCAGCTTTGAGACAGGGAATAATTCACCCCTCCACTTT

v_call: TRBV12-3/TRBV12-4
clone_size: few
d_call: TRBD1
j_call: TRBJ1-2
cdr3_aa: CASSSTGGNGYTF
cdr3_nt: TGTGCCAGCAGTTCTACAGGGGGTAATGGCTACACCTTC